The source of this TCR beta chain is a study of cytomegalovirus exposure and HLA in healthy donors. Broader study findings: Three CMV-associated chains were confirmed in vitro to be specific for CMV antigens.

The V gene's germline CDR1 is MDHEN and CDR2 SYDVKM. CDR3 length: 14 amino acids. The V and J ends lost 5 bases and 2 bases, in that order; junction bases with no gene match: 5. The repertoire was sequenced with immunoSEQ multiplex PCR; TCRdb's copy has only in-frame clones and lacks some. The table lists about 200,000 clones, about nine tenths of them singletons. Points on this clone: The target antigen is unknown.

Input material: PBMCs. The V and J genes are TRBV28 and TRBJ2-7; 8 nucleotides agree with TRBD2. The sequence was collected from a woman aged 18-29 years in good health and CMV-seropositive. In DNA, the CDR3 is TGTGCCAGCAGTCCGGGACTAGGAACCTACGAGCAGTACTTC. This gives the protein CASSPGLGTYEQYF.